This T cell receptor (beta chain) stems from a study of shared clonotypes between healthy human individuals. The study, taken as a whole, reports: Clonotypes that were shared across a handful of donors made up 4% to 6% of naive CD4 clonotypes.

Profiling relied on immunoSEQ multiplex PCR, and the TCRdb table lists in-frame clones only, not all of them. The sample has 500,000 to 550,000 clones; around 95% are singletons. On this clone: What it recognizes is unknown.

Trimming took 0 bases from V and 6 from J, leaving 8 bases between them. This CDR3 region has 13 residues. Germline V gene lookup returns CDR1 MNHEY and CDR2 SVGAGI. J is TRBJ1-2 and V is TRBV6-5; D gene ambiguous. Sequenced: naive CD4+ T cells sorted from blood. Subset denoted: CD45RA+ positively selected. The TCR comes from a woman in her 30s in good health. The CDR3 coding sequence is TGTGCCAGCAGTTACTCTGGGCAAAATGGCTACACCTTC. Encoded protein: CASSYSGQNGYTF.